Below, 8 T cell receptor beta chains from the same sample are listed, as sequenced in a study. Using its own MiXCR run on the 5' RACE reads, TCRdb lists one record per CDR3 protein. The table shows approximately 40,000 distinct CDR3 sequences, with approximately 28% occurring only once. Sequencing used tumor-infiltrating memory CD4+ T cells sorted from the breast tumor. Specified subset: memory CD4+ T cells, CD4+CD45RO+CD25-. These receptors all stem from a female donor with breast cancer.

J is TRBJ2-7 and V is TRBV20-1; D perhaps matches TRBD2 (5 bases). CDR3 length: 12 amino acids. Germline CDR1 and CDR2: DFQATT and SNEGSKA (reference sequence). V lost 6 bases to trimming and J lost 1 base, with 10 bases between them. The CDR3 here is CSAVGASYEQYF. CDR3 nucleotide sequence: TGCAGTGCGGTGGGAGCGTCCTACGAGCAGTACTTC.

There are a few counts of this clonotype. The CDR3 loop is CASRADLGSYEQYF. Written as DNA, the CDR3 is TGTGCCAGCAGAGCGGACTTAGGCTCCTACGAGCAGTACTTC. The rearrangement links TRBV6-5 to TRBJ2-7, with D tentatively TRBD2 (5 bases). Germline CDR1 and CDR2: MNHEY and SVGAGI. The CDR3 extends over 14 amino acids. Trimming shortened V by 6 bases and J by 0 bases, and 12 bases separated the two germline ends.

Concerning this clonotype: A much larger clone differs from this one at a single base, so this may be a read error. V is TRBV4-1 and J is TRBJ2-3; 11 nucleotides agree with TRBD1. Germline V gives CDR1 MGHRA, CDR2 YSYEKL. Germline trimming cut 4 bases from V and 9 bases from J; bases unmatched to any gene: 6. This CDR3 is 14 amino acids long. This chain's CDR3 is CASSRGGDRGTQYF. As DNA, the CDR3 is TGCGCCAGCAGCCGAGGGGGGGACAGGGGGACGCAGTATTTT.

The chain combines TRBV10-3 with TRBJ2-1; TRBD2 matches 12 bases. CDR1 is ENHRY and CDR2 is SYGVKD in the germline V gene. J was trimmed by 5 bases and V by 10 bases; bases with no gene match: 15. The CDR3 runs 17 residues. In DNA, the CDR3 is TGTGCCACCCGGGGGTCTAGCGGGGGGGCCGCCGACAATGAGCAGTTCTTC. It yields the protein CATRGSSGGAADNEQFF.

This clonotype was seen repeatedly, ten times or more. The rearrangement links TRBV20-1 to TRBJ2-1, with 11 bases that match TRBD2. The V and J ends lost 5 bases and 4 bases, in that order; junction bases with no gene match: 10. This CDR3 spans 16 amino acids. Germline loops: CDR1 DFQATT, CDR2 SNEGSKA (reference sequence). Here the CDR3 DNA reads TGCAGTGCTCAGACCCTAGCGGGAGGAAAGTACAATGAGCAGTTCTTC. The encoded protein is CSAQTLAGGKYNEQFF.

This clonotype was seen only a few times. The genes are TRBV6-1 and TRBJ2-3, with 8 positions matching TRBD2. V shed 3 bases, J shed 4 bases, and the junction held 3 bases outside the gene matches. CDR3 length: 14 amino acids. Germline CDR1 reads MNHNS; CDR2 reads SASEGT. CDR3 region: CASSDGLAADTQYF. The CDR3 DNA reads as TGTGCCAGCAGTGACGGACTAGCCGCAGATACGCAGTATTTT.

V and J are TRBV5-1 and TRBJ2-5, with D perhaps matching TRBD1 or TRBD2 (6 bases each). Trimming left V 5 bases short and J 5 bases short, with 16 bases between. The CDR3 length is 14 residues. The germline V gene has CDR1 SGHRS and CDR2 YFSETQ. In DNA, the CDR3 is TGCGCCAGCAGTTACCCGGGGGCTCGGGAGACCCAGTACTTC. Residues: CASSYPGARETQYF.

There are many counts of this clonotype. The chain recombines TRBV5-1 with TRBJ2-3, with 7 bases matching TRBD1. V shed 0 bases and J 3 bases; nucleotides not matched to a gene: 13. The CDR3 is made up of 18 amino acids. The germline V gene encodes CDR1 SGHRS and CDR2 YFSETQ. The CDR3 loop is CASSLALVPQGVTDTQYF. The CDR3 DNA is TGCGCCAGCAGCTTGGCCCTAGTTCCCCAGGGGGTTACAGATACGCAGTATTTT. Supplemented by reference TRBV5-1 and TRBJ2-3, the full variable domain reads KAGVTQTPRYLIKTRGQQVTLSCSPISGHRSVSWYQQTPGQGLQFLFEYFSETQRNKGNFPGRFSGRQFSNSRSEMNVSTLELGDSALYLCASSLALVPQGVTDTQYFGPGTRLTVL.